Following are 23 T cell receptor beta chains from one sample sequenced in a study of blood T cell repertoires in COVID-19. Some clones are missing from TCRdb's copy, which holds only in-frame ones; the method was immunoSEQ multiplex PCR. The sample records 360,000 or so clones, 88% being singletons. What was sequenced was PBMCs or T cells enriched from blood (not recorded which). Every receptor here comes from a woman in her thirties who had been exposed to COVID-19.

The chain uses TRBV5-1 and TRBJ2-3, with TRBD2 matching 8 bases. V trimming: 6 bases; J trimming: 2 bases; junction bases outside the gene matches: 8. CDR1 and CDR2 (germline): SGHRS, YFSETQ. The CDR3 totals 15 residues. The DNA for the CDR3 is TGCGCCAGCACGATCAGCGGGAGTTTCACAGATACGCAGTATTTT. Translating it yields CASTISGSFTDTQYF.

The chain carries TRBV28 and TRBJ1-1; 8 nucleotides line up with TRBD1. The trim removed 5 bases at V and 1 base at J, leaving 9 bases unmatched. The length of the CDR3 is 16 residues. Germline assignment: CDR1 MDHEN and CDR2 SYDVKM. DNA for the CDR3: TGTGCCAGCAGTCCCCGGACAGGGCCCACGAACACTGAAGCTTTCTTT. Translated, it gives CASSPRTGPTNTEAFF.

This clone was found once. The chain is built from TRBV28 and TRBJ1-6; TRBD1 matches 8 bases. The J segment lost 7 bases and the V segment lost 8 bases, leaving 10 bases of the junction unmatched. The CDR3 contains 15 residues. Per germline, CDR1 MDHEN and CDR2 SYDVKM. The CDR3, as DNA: TGTGCCAGCTGGACCGACAGGGGTAAGAATTCACCCCTCCACTTT. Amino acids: CASWTDRGKNSPLHF.

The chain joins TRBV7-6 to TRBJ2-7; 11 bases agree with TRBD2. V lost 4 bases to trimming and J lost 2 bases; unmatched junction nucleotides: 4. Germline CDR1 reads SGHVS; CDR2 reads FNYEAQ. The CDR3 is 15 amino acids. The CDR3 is CASSSRLAGPYEQYF. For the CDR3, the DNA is TGTGCCAGCAGCTCGAGACTAGCGGGACCCTACGAGCAGTACTTC.

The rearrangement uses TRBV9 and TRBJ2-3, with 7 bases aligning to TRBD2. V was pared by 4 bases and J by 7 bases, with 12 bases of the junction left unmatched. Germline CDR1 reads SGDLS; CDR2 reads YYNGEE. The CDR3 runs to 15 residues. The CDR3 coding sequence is TGTGCCAGCAGCCCCGATAGGGGAGGGTTCAATACGCAGTATTTT. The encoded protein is CASSPDRGGFNTQYF.

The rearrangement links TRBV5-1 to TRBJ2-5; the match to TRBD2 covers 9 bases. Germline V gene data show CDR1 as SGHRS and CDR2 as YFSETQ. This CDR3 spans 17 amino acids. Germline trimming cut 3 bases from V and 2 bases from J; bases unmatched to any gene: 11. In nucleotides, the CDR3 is TGCGCCAGCAGCTCAACGGGGCTAGCGGGGAATCAAGAGACCCAGTACTTC. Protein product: CASSSTGLAGNQETQYF.

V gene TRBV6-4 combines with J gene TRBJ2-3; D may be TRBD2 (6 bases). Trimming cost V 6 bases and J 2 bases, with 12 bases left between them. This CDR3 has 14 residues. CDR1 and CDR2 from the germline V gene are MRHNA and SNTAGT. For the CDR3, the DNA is TGTGCCAGCAGGCTAGGGGAGGACACAGATACGCAGTATTTT. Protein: CASRLGEDTDTQYF.

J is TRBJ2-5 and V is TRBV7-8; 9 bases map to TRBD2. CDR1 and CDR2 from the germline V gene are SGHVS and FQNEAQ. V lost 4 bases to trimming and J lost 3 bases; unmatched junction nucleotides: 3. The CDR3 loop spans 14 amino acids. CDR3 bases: TGTGCCAGCAGCTACCCTAGCGGGGAAGAGACCCAGTACTTC. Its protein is CASSYPSGEETQYF. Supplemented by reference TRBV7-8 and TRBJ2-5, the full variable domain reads GAGVSQSPRYKVAKRGQDVALRCDPISGHVSLFWYQQALGQGPEFLTYFQNEAQLDKSGLPSDRFFAERPEGSVSTLKIQRTQQEDSAVYLCASSYPSGEETQYFGPGTRLLVL.

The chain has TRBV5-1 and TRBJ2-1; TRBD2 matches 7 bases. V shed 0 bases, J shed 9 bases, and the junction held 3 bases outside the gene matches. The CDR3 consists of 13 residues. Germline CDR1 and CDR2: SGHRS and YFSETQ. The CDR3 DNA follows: TGCGCCAGCAGCTTGGCCATAGCGGGTGAGCAGTTCTTC. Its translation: CASSLAIAGEQFF.

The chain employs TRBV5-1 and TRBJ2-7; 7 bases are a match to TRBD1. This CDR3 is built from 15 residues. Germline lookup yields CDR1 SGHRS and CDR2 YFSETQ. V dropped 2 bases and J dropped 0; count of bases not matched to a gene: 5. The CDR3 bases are TGCGCCAGCAGCTTCCGACAGGGATTCTCCTACGAGCAGTACTTC. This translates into CASSFRQGFSYEQYF.

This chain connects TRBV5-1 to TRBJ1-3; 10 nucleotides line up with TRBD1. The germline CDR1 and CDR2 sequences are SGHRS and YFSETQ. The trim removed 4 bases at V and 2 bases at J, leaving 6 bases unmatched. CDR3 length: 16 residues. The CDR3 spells CASSPGTGAPGNTIYF. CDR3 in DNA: TGCGCCAGCAGCCCCGGGACAGGGGCTCCTGGAAACACCATATATTTT.

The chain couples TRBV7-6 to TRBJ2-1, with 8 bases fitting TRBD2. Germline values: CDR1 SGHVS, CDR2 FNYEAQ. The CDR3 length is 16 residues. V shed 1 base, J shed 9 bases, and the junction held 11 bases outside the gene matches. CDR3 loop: CASSLGGLAGWSEQFF. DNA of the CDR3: TGTGCCAGCAGCTTAGGGGGTCTAGCGGGTTGGAGTGAGCAGTTCTTC.

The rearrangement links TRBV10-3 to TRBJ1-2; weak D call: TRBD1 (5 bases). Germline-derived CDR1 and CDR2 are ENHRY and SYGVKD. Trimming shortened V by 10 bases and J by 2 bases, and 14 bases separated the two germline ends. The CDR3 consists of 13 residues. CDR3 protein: CATLGTTNYGYTF. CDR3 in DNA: TGTGCCACCCTCGGGACTACAAACTATGGCTACACCTTC.

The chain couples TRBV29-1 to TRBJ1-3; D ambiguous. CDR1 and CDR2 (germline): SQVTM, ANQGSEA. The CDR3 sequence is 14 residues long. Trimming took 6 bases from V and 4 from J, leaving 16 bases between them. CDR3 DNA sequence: TGCAGCGTGGTTCTCGGAGGAGGAGGAAACACCATATATTTT. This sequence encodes CSVVLGGGGNTIYF.

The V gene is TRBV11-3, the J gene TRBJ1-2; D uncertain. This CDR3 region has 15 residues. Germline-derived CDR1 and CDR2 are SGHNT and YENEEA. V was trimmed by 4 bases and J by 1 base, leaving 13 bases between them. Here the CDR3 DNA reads TGTGCCAGCAGCTCCCCGACGGGGATTAACTATGGCTACACCTTC. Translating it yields CASSSPTGINYGYTF.

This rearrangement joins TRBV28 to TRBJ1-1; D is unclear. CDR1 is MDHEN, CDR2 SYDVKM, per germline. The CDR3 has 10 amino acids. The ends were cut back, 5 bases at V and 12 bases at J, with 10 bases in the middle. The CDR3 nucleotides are TGTGCCAGCAGTCTGGAGAGAACTTTCTTT. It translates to CASSLERTFF.

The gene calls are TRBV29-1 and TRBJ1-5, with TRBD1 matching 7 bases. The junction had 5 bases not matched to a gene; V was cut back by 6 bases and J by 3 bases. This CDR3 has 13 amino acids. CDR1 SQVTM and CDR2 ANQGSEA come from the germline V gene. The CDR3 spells CSVAGGFNQPQHF. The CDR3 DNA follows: TGCAGCGTCGCAGGGGGTTTCAATCAGCCCCAGCATTTT.

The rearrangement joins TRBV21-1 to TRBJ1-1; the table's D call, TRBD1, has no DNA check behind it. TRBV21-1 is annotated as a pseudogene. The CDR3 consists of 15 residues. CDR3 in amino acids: CASSNRTQGCTEAFF. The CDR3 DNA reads TGTGCCAGCAGCAATAGGACCCAGGGGTGCACTGAAGCTTTCTTT.

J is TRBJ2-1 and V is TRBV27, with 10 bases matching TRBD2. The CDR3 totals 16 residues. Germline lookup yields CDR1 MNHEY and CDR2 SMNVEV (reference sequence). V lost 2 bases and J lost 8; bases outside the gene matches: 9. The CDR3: CASSLGLAVRVYEQFF. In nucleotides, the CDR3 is TGTGCCAGCAGTTTAGGACTAGCGGTCCGTGTATATGAGCAGTTCTTC.

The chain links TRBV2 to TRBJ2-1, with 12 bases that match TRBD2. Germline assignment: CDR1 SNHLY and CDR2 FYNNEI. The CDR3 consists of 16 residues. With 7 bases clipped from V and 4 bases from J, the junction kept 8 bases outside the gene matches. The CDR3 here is CASKRASGRVYNEQFF. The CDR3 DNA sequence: TGTGCCAGCAAGAGGGCTAGCGGGAGGGTATACAATGAGCAGTTCTTC.

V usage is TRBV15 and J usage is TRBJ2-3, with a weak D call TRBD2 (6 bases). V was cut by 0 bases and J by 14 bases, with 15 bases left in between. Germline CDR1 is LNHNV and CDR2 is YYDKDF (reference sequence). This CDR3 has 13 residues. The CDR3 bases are TGTGCCACCAGCAGAGACCCCGGGGAGGTGGGGTATTTT. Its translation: CATSRDPGEVGYF.

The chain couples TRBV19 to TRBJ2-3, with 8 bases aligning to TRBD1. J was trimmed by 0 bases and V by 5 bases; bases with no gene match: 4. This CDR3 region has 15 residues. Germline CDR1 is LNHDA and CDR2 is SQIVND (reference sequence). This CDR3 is CASSQGARSTDTQYF. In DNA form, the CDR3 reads TGTGCCAGTAGTCAGGGGGCGCGGAGCACAGATACGCAGTATTTT.

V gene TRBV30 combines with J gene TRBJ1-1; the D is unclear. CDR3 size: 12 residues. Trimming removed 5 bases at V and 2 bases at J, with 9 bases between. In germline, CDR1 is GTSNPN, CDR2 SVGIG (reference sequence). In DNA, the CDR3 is TGTGCCTGGGACATCGATAACACTGAAGCTTTCTTT. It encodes CAWDIDNTEAFF.